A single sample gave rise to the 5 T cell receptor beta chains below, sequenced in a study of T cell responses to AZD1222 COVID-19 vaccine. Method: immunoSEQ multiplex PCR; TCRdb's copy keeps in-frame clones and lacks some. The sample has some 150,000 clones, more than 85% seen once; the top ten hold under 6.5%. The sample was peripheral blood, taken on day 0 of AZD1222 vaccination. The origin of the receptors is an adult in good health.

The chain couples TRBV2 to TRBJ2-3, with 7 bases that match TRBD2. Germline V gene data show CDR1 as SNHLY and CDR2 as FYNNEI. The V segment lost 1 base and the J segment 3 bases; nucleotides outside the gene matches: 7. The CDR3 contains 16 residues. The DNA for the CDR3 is TGTGCCAGCAGTGAAGAGGCGGGAGTTTATACAGATACGCAGTATTTT. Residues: CASSEEAGVYTDTQYF.

The CDR3, as DNA: TGTGCCAGCAACCGCCGACACGGGCCCTACGAGCAGTACTTC. Its protein product is CASNRRHGPYEQYF. V and J are TRBV6-5 and TRBJ2-7; D unresolved. CDR3 length: 14 amino acids. The germline gives CDR1 MNHEY, CDR2 SVGAGI. The V gene lost 7 bases and the J gene lost 2 bases, with 15 bases spanning the gap.

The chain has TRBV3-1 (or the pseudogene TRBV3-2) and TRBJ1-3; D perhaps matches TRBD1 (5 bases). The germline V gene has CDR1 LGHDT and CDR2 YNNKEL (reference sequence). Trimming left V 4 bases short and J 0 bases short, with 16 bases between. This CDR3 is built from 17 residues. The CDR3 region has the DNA TGTGCCAGCAGCCCGTCGGACACTCCCTCCTCTGGAAACACCATATATTTT. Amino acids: CASSPSDTPSSGNTIYF.

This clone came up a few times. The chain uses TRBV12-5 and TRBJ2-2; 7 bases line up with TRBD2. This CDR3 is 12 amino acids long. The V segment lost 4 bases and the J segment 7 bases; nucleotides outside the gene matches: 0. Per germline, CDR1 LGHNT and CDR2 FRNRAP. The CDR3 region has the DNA TGTGCTAGTGGTTGGACTAGCGGGGAGCTGTTTTTT. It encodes CASGWTSGELFF.

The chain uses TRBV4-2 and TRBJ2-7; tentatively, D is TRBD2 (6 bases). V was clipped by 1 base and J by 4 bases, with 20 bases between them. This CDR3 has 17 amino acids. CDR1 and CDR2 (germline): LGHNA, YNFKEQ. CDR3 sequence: CASSQGSGRSTAYEQYF. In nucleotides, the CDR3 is TGTGCCAGCAGCCAAGGTTCTGGGAGGAGCACGGCTTACGAGCAGTACTTC.